This entry lists 29 T cell receptor beta chains sequenced from one sample in a study of T cell changes during pregnancy in multiple sclerosis. TCRdb's table, derived via immunoSEQ multiplex PCR, lists solely in-frame clones and lacks some. The sample gives roughly 69,000 clones, approximately 91% of which show up once; roughly 1.4% is in the top ten. The source material was peripheral blood, sampled in the third trimester of pregnancy. These receptors came from a female donor with multiple sclerosis, enrolled in a pregnancy study.

The V gene is TRBV7-9, the J gene TRBJ1-1; a possible D gene is TRBD1 (5 bases). This CDR3 has 13 residues. Germline V lookup: CDR1 SEHNR, CDR2 FQNEAQ (reference sequence). Trimming removed 4 bases from V and 10 bases from J, with 16 bases in between. The CDR3 region is CASSYGTRRSAFF. The CDR3 DNA follows: TGTGCCAGCAGCTACGGGACTAGGAGATCAGCTTTCTTT.

The chain joins TRBV7-9 to TRBJ2-3, with a weak D call TRBD2 (6 bases). Germline loops: CDR1 SEHNR, CDR2 FQNEAQ (reference sequence). This CDR3 is 15 amino acids long. Trimming shortened V by 4 bases and J by 3 bases, and 14 bases separated the two germline ends. CDR3 bases: TGTGCCAGCAGCTCTCGGCGCCGGGGGACAGATACGCAGTATTTT. It is translated as CASSSRRRGTDTQYF. Based on the CDR3 plus reference TRBV7-9 and TRBJ2-3, the full variable domain is DTGVSQNPRHKITKRGQNVTFRCDPISEHNRLYWYRQTLGQGPEFLTYFQNEAQLEKSRLLSDRFSAERPKGSFSTLEIQRTEQGDSAMYLCASSSRRRGTDTQYFGPGTRLTVL.

The V call is TRBV5-1, the J call TRBJ2-5, with 8 bases fitting TRBD1. After removal of 0 bases from V and 2 bases from J, the junction contained 3 bases not matched to a gene. Germline assignment: CDR1 SGHRS and CDR2 YFSETQ. The CDR3 contains 15 residues. The CDR3, as DNA: TGCGCCAGCAGCTTGGGGACAGGGAGTCAAGAGACCCAGTACTTC. This encodes CASSLGTGSQETQYF. The full variable domain, completed using reference TRBV5-1 and TRBJ2-5, is KAGVTQTPRYLIKTRGQQVTLSCSPISGHRSVSWYQQTPGQGLQFLFEYFSETQRNKGNFPGRFSGRQFSNSRSEMNVSTLELGDSALYLCASSLGTGSQETQYFGPGTRLLVL.

The genes are TRBV6-5 and TRBJ1-1; the D gene is possibly TRBD1 (6 bases). Looked up from germline, CDR1 is MNHEY and CDR2 is SVGAGI. Between the trimmed V and J ends, which lost 6 bases and 5 bases, there was a span of 16 bases. CDR3 size: 14 residues. CDR3 DNA sequence: TGTGCCAGCAGACTCGGAAGGGGGGGTACTGAAGCTTTCTTT. Its translation: CASRLGRGGTEAFF.

The chain carries TRBV5-6 and TRBJ1-2; D is unresolved. V was cut by 2 bases and J by 8 bases, with 10 bases left in between. Germline V gives CDR1 SGHDT, CDR2 YYEEEE. This CDR3 is built from 12 residues. In DNA, the CDR3 is TGTGCCAGCAGCTTAACGGCGGGGGGCTACACCTTC. Encoded protein: CASSLTAGGYTF.

The chain uses TRBV4-3 and TRBJ1-4; unclear D gene. The CDR3 covers 14 residues. V was shortened by 0 bases and J by 8 bases, with 10 bases between the two germline ends. Germline V gene data show CDR1 as LGHNA and CDR2 as YSLEER. CDR3 region: CASSQDRMPEKLFF. Written as DNA, the CDR3 is TGCGCCAGCAGCCAAGATAGAATGCCCGAAAAACTGTTTTTT.

V usage is TRBV6-4 and J usage is TRBJ1-1; D is unresolved. Germline assignment: CDR1 MRHNA and CDR2 SNTAGT. The CDR3 consists of 13 residues. V was shortened by 8 bases and J by 6 bases, with 16 bases between the two germline ends. The CDR3 protein is CASRRGEGAEAFF. The CDR3 DNA follows: TGTGCCAGCCGCCGGGGTGAAGGTGCTGAAGCTTTCTTT.

The chain recombines TRBV9 with TRBJ2-1; 11 nucleotides agree with TRBD2. CDR3 length: 16 residues. Germline V gives CDR1 SGDLS, CDR2 YYNGEE. Trimming at V came to 4 bases and at J to 7 bases, leaving 10 bases not matched to a gene. This chain's CDR3 is CASSLSTSGVWNEQFF. The CDR3 DNA reads TGTGCCAGCAGCTTATCGACTAGCGGGGTGTGGAATGAGCAGTTCTTC.

This chain joins TRBV7-9 and TRBJ2-3; a weak D match, TRBD2 (5 bases). CDR1 and CDR2 from the germline V gene are SEHNR and FQNEAQ (reference sequence). Trimming cost V 5 bases and J 2 bases, with 17 bases left between them. This CDR3 spans 16 amino acids. The CDR3 DNA sequence: TGTGCCAGCAGCCAGCCTAGCTTCCCCTTCACAGATACGCAGTATTTT. Its translation: CASSQPSFPFTDTQYF.

This clone is a singleton in its sample. The chain recombines TRBV2 with TRBJ1-1; D is perhaps TRBD1 (5 bases). Per germline, CDR1 SNHLY and CDR2 FYNNEI. The CDR3 runs to 13 residues. Trimming shortened V by 4 bases and J by 7 bases, and 13 bases separated the two germline ends. CDR3 coding DNA: TGTGCCAGCAGTGTTGGCGGGGGGGTTGAAGCTTTCTTT. Protein sequence: CASSVGGGVEAFF.

This chain joins TRBV5-4 and TRBJ2-1; unclear D gene. Germline values: CDR1 SGHNT, CDR2 YYREEE (reference sequence). With 4 bases removed from V and 7 bases from J, the gap between germline ends came to 9 bases. The CDR3 has 12 amino acids. The CDR3 nucleotides are TGTGCCAGCAGCCCCAGGCTTAATGAGCAGTTCTTC. It specifies CASSPRLNEQFF.

J is TRBJ1-2 and V is TRBV5-1; D not certain. Deletions cut 4 bases from V and 4 bases from J, with 14 bases between. The CDR3 extends over 14 amino acids. In germline, CDR1 is SGHRS, CDR2 YFSETQ. For the CDR3, the DNA is TGCGCCAGCAGCCTTGTTCAGACTACCTATGGCTACACCTTC. This codes for CASSLVQTTYGYTF. Full variable domain (rest looked up from reference TRBV5-1 and TRBJ1-2): KAGVTQTPRYLIKTRGQQVTLSCSPISGHRSVSWYQQTPGQGLQFLFEYFSETQRNKGNFPGRFSGRQFSNSRSEMNVSTLELGDSALYLCASSLVQTTYGYTFGSGTRLTVV.

The chain employs TRBV19 and TRBJ2-2; 9 bases map to TRBD2. This CDR3 is 15 amino acids long. CDR1 is LNHDA, CDR2 SQIVND, per germline (reference sequence). The V segment lost 4 bases and the J segment 5 bases; nucleotides outside the gene matches: 5. As DNA, the CDR3 is TGTGCCAGTAGTACACCGGGACTAGCTACCGGGGAGCTGTTTTTT. Protein: CASSTPGLATGELFF.

This rearrangement joins TRBV28 to TRBJ2-2; 10 bases map to TRBD1. V dropped 6 bases and J dropped 5; count of bases not matched to a gene: 3. The CDR3 spans 14 residues. Germline V gives CDR1 MDHEN, CDR2 SYDVKM. The CDR3 protein is CASRRTGGTGELFF. The CDR3, as DNA: TGTGCCAGCAGGCGGACAGGGGGGACCGGGGAGCTGTTTTTT.

This clone was seen once. J is TRBJ2-1 and V is TRBV7-2; D possibly corresponds to TRBD2 (5 bases). V lost 3 bases and J lost 4, with 7 bases in between. This CDR3 has 13 residues. Germline V gene data show CDR1 as SGHTA and CDR2 as FQGNSA. This CDR3 is CASSFGLYNEQFF. The CDR3 DNA reads TGTGCCAGCAGCTTCGGACTGTACAATGAGCAGTTCTTC.

V gene TRBV5-4 combines with J gene TRBJ2-5, with D perhaps matching TRBD2 (6 bases). The V gene lost 3 bases and the J gene lost 2 bases, with 14 bases spanning the gap. The CDR3 length is 15 residues. Germline V gene sequence: CDR1 SGHNT, CDR2 YYREEE (reference sequence). The CDR3 DNA follows: TGTGCCAGCAGCTGGACGGGGGAGCGTCAAGAGACCCAGTACTTC. It codes for CASSWTGERQETQYF.

The gene calls are TRBV9 and TRBJ1-1, with D possibly being TRBD1 (5 bases). Trimming shortened V by 0 bases and J by 1 base, and 16 bases separated the two germline ends. Germline V gene lookup returns CDR1 SGDLS and CDR2 YYNGEE. This CDR3 is 17 amino acids long. The CDR3 is CASSVGRTQESNTEAFF. CDR3 DNA: TGTGCCAGCAGCGTAGGACGCACACAGGAATCGAACACTGAAGCTTTCTTT.

CDR3 region: CASSLGQSHSPLHF. In nucleotides, the CDR3 is TGTGCCAGCAGCTTAGGACAGTCGCATTCACCCCTCCACTTT. The V call is TRBV5-6, the J call TRBJ1-6; D is possibly TRBD1 (6 bases). The CDR3 spans 14 residues. CDR1 and CDR2 from the germline V gene are SGHDT and YYEEEE. Trimming removed 2 bases from V and 8 bases from J, with 11 bases in between. Together with reference TRBV5-6 and TRBJ1-6, the CDR3 gives the full variable domain: DAGVTQSPTHLIKTRGQQVTLRCSPKSGHDTVSWYQQALGQGPQFIFQYYEEEERQRGNFPDRFSGHQFPNYSSELNVNALLLGDSALYLCASSLGQSHSPLHFGNGTRLTVT.

The rearrangement joins TRBV12-2 to TRBJ1-2; TRBD1, the table's D call, was not compared with the DNA. TRBV12-2 represents a pseudogene. This CDR3 has 14 residues. CDR3 in amino acids: CASRPTGGNYGYTF. In nucleotides, the CDR3 is TGTGCAAGTCGCCCGACAGGGGGCAACTATGGCTACACCTTC.

This rearrangement joins TRBV6-6 to TRBJ2-5; D ambiguous. V lost 5 bases and J 5 bases, leaving 9 bases between the germline ends. CDR1 is MNHNY and CDR2 is SVGAGI in the germline V gene (reference sequence). The CDR3 is 12 residues long. DNA for the CDR3: TGTGCCAGCAGTCCTCCTCTGGAGACCCAGTACTTC. Protein: CASSPPLETQYF.

The rearrangement joins TRBV18 to TRBJ2-7, with a tentative D call TRBD1 (5 bases). V lost 3 bases, J lost 3 bases, and 6 bases lay in between. The CDR3 runs 12 residues. From germline, CDR1 is KGHSH and CDR2 LQKENI. CDR3: CASSPTVYEQYF. The CDR3 DNA reads TGTGCCAGCTCACCGACAGTCTACGAGCAGTACTTC. The full variable domain, with the rest looked up from reference TRBV18 and TRBJ2-7, is NAGVMQNPRHLVRRRGQEARLRCSPMKGHSHVYWYRQLPEEGLKFMVYLQKENIIDESGMPKERFSAEFPKEGPSILRIQQVVRGDSAAYFCASSPTVYEQYFGPGTRLTVT.

V is TRBV7-3 and J is TRBJ2-3, with 12 bases that match TRBD2. The J segment lost 5 bases and the V segment lost 5 bases, leaving 5 bases of the junction unmatched. The V gene's germline CDR1 is SGHTA and CDR2 FQGTGA. The CDR3 runs to 15 residues. CDR3 bases: TGTGCCAGCAGCCTGGGGACTAGCGGGCAAGATACGCAGTATTTT. The encoded protein is CASSLGTSGQDTQYF. The full variable domain, its missing parts supplied by reference TRBV7-3 and TRBJ2-3, is GAGVSQTPSNKVTEKGKYVELRCDPISGHTALYWYRQSLGQGPEFLIYFQGTGAADDSGLPNDRFFAVRPEGSVSTLKIQRTERGDSAVYLCASSLGTSGQDTQYFGPGTRLTVL.

This clone turned up a few times. The chain uses TRBV29-1 and TRBJ1-1, with a possible D match to TRBD1 (6 bases). V lost 0 bases and J 4 bases, leaving 15 bases between the germline ends. Germline CDR1 is SQVTM and CDR2 is ANQGSEA. The CDR3 runs to 15 residues. This CDR3 is CSVEDLTGGPTEAFF. The CDR3 DNA is TGCAGCGTTGAAGATCTTACGGGGGGCCCCACTGAAGCTTTCTTT.

This chain connects TRBV28 to TRBJ1-4; D remains ambiguous. The V end was cut by 6 bases, the J end by 0 bases, with 11 bases between. Germline values: CDR1 MDHEN, CDR2 SYDVKM. This CDR3 region has 15 residues. CDR3 DNA: TGTGCCAGCAGGCCTCTAGTTTCAACTAATGAAAAACTGTTTTTT. Translation: CASRPLVSTNEKLFF.

The chain recombines TRBV11-1 with TRBJ2-1; no firm D call. Germline loops: CDR1 SGHAT, CDR2 FQDESV (reference sequence). V lost 3 bases and J lost 6, with 3 bases in between. This CDR3 has 11 amino acids. The CDR3 DNA reads TGTGCCAGCAGCTTCCGCAATGAGCAGTTCTTC. Translated: CASSFRNEQFF.

The chain has TRBV6-5 and TRBJ2-1; 7 bases are a match to TRBD1. Trimming removed 6 bases from V and 0 bases from J; junction bases left unmatched: 5. Looked up from germline, CDR1 is MNHEY and CDR2 is SVGAGI. CDR3 length equals 15 residues. CDR3 residues: CASRPAGGSYNEQFF. Written as DNA, the CDR3 is TGTGCCAGCAGACCTGCAGGGGGCTCCTACAATGAGCAGTTCTTC.

The chain links TRBV5-6 to TRBJ1-2, with D perhaps TRBD1 (6 bases). The CDR3 is 13 amino acids. V was trimmed by 1 base and J by 3 bases, leaving 7 bases between them. Per germline, CDR1 SGHDT and CDR2 YYEEEE. This CDR3 is CASSLTGYYGYTF. DNA of the CDR3: TGTGCCAGCAGCTTGACAGGGTACTATGGCTACACCTTC.

This clone was found once. J is TRBJ2-7 and V is TRBV5-4; 7 bases agree with TRBD2. Unmatched junction bases numbered 6, after V lost 3 bases and J lost 0 bases. Germline V gene sequence: CDR1 SGHNT, CDR2 YYREEE (reference sequence). The CDR3 extends over 15 amino acids. CDR3 sequence (DNA): TGTGCCAGCAGCTCGCCCAGCGGGGCCTCCTACGAGCAGTACTTC. Its protein product is CASSSPSGASYEQYF.

V usage is TRBV19 and J usage is TRBJ1-1; D call uncertain. The CDR3 has 13 residues. Trimming removed 4 bases at V and 3 bases at J, with 9 bases between. The germline CDR1 and CDR2 sequences are LNHDA and SQIVND (reference sequence). CDR3 bases: TGTGCCAGTAGTAGCGGGCGCGACACTGAAGCTTTCTTT. Encoded protein: CASSSGRDTEAFF.